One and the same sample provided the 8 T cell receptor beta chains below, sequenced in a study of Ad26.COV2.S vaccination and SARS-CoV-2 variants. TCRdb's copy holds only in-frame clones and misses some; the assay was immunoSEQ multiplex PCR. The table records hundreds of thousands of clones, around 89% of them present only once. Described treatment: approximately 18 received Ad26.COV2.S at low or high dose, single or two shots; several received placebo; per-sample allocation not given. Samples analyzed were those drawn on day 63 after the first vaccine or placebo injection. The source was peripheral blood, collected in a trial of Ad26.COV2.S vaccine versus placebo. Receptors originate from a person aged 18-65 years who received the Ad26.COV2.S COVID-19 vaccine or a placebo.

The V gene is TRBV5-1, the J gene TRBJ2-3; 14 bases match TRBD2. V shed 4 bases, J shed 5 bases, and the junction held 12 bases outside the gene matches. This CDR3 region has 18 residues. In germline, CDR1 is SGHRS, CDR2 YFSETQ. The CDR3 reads CASSPGFGTSGSRDTQYF. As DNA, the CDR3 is TGCGCCAGCAGCCCGGGTTTCGGGACTAGCGGGAGTAGAGATACGCAGTATTTT.

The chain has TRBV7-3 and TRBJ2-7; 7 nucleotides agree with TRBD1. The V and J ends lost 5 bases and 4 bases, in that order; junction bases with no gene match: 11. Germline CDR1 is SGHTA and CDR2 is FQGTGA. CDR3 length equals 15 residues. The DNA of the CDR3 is TGTGCCAGCAGCGTACAGGGGAGTTTAGGTTACGAGCAGTACTTC. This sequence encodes CASSVQGSLGYEQYF. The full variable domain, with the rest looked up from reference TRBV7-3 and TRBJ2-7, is GAGVSQTPSNKVTEKGKYVELRCDPISGHTALYWYRQSLGQGPEFLIYFQGTGAADDSGLPNDRFFAVRPEGSVSTLKIQRTERGDSAVYLCASSVQGSLGYEQYFGPGTRLTVT.

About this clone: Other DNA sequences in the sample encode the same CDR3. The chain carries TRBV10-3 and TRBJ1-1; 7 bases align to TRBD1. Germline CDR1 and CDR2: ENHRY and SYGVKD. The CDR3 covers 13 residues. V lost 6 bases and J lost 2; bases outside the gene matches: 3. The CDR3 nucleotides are TGTGCCATCAGGGGGACAGTTAACACTGAAGCTTTCTTT. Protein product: CAIRGTVNTEAFF.

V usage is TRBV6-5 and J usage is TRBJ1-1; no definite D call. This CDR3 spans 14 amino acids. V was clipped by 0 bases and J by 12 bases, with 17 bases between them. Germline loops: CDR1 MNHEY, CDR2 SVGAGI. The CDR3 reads CASSYSRGYESTFF. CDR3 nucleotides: TGTGCCAGCAGTTACTCGCGAGGATATGAGAGTACTTTCTTT.

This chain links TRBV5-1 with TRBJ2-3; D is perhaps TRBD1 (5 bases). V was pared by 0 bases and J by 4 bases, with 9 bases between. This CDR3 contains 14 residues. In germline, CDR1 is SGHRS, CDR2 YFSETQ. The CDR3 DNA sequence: TGCGCCAGCAGCTTGGCTTGGGGCGCAGATACGCAGTATTTT. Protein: CASSLAWGADTQYF.

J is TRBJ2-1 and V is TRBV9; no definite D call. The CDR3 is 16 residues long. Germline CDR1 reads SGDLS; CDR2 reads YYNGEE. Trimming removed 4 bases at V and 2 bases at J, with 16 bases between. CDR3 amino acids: CASSPTPDGPYNEQFF. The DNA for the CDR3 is TGTGCCAGCAGCCCAACCCCGGACGGACCCTACAATGAGCAGTTCTTC.

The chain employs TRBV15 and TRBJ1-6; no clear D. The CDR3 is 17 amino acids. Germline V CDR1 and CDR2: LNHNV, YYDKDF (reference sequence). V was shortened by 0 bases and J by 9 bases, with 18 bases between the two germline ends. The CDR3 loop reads CATSREAGSLYGSPLHF. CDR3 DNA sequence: TGTGCCACCAGCAGAGAAGCGGGCAGCCTATACGGTTCACCCCTCCACTTT.

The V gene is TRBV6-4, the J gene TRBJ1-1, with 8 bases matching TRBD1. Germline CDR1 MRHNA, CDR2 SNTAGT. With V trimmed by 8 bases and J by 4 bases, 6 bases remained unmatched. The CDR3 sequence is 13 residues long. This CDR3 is CASRDRGSTEAFF. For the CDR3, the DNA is TGTGCCAGCCGCGACAGGGGAAGCACTGAAGCTTTCTTT.